What follows is one T cell receptor (beta chain) and its context. The sample belongs to a study of T cell responses to AZD1222 COVID-19 vaccine. V gave up 3 bases and J gave up 6 bases, with 9 bases separating them. This CDR3 spans 14 amino acids. Germline V gene sequence: CDR1 MNHEY, CDR2 SMNVEV (reference sequence). Only in-frame clones appear in the TCRdb table, and some are missing; sequencing was by immunoSEQ multiplex PCR. The sample holds 100,000 to 120,000 clones, around 84% seen once. The chain recombines TRBV27 with TRBJ1-6, with D unclear. The sequences come from peripheral blood, collected on day 0 of AZD1222 vaccination. The origin of this receptor is an adult in good health. CDR3 nucleotides: TGTGCCAGCAGTTTGGGGTTTTTTAATTCACCCCTCCACTTT. This sequence encodes CASSLGFFNSPLHF.